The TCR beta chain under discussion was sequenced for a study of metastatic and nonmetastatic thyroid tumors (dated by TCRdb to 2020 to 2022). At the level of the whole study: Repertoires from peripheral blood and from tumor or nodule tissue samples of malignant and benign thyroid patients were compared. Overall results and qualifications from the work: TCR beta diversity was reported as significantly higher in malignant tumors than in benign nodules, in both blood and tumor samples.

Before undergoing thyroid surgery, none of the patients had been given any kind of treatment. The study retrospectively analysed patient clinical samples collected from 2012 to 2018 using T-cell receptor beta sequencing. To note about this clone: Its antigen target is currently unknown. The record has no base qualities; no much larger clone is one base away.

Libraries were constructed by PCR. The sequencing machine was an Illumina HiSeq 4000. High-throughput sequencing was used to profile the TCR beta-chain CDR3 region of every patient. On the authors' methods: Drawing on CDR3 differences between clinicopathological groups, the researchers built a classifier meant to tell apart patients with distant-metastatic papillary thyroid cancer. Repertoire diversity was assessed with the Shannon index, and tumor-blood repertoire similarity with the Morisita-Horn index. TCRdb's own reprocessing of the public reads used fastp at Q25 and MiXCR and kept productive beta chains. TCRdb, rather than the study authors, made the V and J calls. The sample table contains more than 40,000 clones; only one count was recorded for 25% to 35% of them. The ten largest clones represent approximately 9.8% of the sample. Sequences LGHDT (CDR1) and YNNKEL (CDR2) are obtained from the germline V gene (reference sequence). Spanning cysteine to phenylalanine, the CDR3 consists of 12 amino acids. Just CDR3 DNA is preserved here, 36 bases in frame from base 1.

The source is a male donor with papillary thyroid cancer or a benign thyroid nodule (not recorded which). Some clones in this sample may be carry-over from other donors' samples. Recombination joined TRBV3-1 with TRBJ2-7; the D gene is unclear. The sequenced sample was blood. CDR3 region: CSISRSSYEQYF. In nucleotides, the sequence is TGTTCCATCAGCCGGAGCTCCTACGAGCAGTACTTC.